These T cell receptor beta chains were read from a single sample in a study of blood T cell repertoires in COVID-19. The assay was immunoSEQ multiplex PCR, and TCRdb's table has in-frame clones only and misses some. The repertoire holds approximately 230,000 clones, with approximately 90% as singletons. Sequencing input: PBMCs or T cells enriched from blood (not recorded which). All receptors come from a woman in her twenties or thirties who had recovered from COVID-19. Both conserved end residues are part of each CDR3. Each record gives: D gene, V gene, clone size, J gene, CDR3 DNA, CDR3 protein. The D gene is left open where the match is weak. Rows may omit the clone size; those that give it use once, few, many or a size class.

>NA|TRBV6-6|NA|TRBJ2-5
TGTGCCAGCAGTTCTCGGACTCAAGAGACCCAGTACTTC
CASSSRTQETQYF
>TRBD1|TRBV28|few|TRBJ1-1
TGTGCCAGCAGCCAACTTACAGGGGGTTTACGGACTGAAGCTTTCTTT
CASSQLTGGLRTEAFF
>NA|TRBV7-9|NA|TRBJ1-2
TGTGCCAGCAGCCCCCGAGGGGGGAGGGCTGACTATGGCTACACCTTC
CASSPRGGRADYGYTF
>NA|TRBV30|NA|TRBJ1-2
TGTGCCTGGAGTCGCGACTATGGCTACACCTTC
CAWSRDYGYTF
>TRBD1|TRBV28|NA|TRBJ1-5
TGTGCCAGCAGGGGGACAGAGGCCTACCAGCCCCAGCATTTT
CASRGTEAYQPQHF
>TRBD1|TRBV19|NA|TRBJ1-5
TGTGCCAGTCAAGACAGGGGGCTAGGCAATCAGCCCCAGCATTTT
CASQDRGLGNQPQHF
>NA|TRBV9|NA|TRBJ2-1
TGTGCCAGCAGCGTAAGCGGAGCTACCTACAATGAGCAGTTCTTC
CASSVSGATYNEQFF
>TRBD1|TRBV5-4|NA|TRBJ1-2
TGTGCCAGCAGAGGACAGGGAAGAGGTGGCTACACCTTC
CASRGQGRGGYTF
>NA|TRBV5-1|NA|TRBJ1-6
TGCGCCAGCAGCCCCGGGGGAGGGGATAATTCACCCCTCCACTTT
CASSPGGGDNSPLHF
>NA|TRBV2|once|TRBJ1-1
TGTGCCAGCAGTGAAGCGATCCGGTCGGGGACTGAAGCTTTCTTT
CASSEAIRSGTEAFF
>NA|TRBV9|NA|TRBJ1-2
TGTGCCAGCAGCGTAGTTGACACCGAAAACTATGGCTACACCTTC
CASSVVDTENYGYTF
>NA|TRBV29-1|NA|TRBJ1-5
TGCAGCGGGGCAGGAGGGTTGGATCAGCCCCAGCATTTT
CSGAGGLDQPQHF
>NA|TRBV7-2|NA|TRBJ1-4
TGTGCCAGCAGCCTCGCGGGGGGGGAAAAACTGTTTTTT
CASSLAGGEKLFF
>NA|TRBV6-5|NA|TRBJ1-5
TGTGCCAGCAGTACCGACGGGGGGATTGGCCAGCCCCAGCATTTT
CASSTDGGIGQPQHF
>TRBD1|TRBV7-8|NA|TRBJ1-2
TGTGCCAGCAGCCCGGGACAGACTAACTATGGCTACACCTTC
CASSPGQTNYGYTF
>NA|TRBV6-2/TRBV6-3|NA|TRBJ2-3
TGTGCCAGCAGTTACGGGGAGCATGATACGCAGTATTTT
CASSYGEHDTQYF
>TRBD2|TRBV28|NA|TRBJ2-1
TGTGCCAGCAGTTGGACTAGCGGACGCTACAATGAGCAGTTCTTC
CASSWTSGRYNEQFF